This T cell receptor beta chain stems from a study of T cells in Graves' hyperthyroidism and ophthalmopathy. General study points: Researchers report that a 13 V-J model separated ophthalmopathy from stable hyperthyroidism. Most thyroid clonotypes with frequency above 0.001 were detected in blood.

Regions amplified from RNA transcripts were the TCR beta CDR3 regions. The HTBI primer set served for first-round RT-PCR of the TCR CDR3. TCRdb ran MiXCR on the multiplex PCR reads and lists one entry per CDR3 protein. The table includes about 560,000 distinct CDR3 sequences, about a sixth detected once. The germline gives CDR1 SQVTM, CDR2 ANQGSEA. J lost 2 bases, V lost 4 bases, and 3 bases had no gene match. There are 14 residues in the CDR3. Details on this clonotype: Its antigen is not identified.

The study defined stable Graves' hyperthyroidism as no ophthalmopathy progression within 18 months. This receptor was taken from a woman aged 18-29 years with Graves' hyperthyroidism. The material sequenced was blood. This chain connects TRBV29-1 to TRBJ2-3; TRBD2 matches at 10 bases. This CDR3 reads CSVAGLADTDTQYF. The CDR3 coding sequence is TGCAGCGTTGCTGGACTAGCGGACACAGATACGCAGTATTTT.